This T cell receptor (beta chain) is drawn from a study of Ad26.COV2.S vaccination and SARS-CoV-2 variants. Concerning this clone: The antigen remains unidentified.

The study's findings and limits: Measurements of TCR breadth and depth may have given underestimates of the total T cell responses.

Profiling relied on immunoSEQ multiplex PCR, and the TCRdb table lists in-frame clones only, not all of them. This table has fewer than 800,000 clones, around 92% appearing once. Treatment noted: some 20 received Ad26.COV2.S at low or high dose, single or two shots; about 5 received placebo; per-sample allocation not given. Samples were taken on day 63 after the first vaccine or placebo injection. The CDR3 consists of 16 residues. The germline V gene encodes CDR1 MNHEY and CDR2 SMNVEV (reference sequence). Trimming removed 2 bases at V and 1 base at J, with 12 bases between. The receptor was isolated from a person aged 18-60 years who received the Ad26.COV2.S COVID-19 vaccine or a placebo. The chain couples TRBV27 to TRBJ1-5, with D tentatively TRBD1 (6 bases). Sequenced here: peripheral blood, sampled in a trial of Ad26.COV2.S vaccine versus placebo. The CDR3: CASSLVGGGSNQPQHF. CDR3 in DNA: TGTGCCAGCAGTTTAGTCGGGGGCGGGAGCAATCAGCCCCAGCATTTT.